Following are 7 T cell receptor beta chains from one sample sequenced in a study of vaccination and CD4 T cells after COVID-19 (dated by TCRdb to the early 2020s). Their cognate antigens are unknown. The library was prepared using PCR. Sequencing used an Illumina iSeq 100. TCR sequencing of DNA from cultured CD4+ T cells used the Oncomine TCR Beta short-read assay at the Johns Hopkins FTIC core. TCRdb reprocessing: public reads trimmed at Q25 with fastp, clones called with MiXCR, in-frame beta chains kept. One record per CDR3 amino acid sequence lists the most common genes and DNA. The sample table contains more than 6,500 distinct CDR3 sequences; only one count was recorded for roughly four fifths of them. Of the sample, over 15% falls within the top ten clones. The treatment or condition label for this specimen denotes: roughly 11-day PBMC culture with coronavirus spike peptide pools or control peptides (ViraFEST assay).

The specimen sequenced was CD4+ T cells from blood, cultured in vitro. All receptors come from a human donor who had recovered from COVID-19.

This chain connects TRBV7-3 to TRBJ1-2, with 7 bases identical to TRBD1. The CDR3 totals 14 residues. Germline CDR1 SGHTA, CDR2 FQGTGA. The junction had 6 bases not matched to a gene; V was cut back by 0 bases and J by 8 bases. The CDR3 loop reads CASSLTPDRVGYTF. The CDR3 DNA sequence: TGTGCCAGCAGCTTAACCCCTGACAGGGTCGGCTACACCTTC.

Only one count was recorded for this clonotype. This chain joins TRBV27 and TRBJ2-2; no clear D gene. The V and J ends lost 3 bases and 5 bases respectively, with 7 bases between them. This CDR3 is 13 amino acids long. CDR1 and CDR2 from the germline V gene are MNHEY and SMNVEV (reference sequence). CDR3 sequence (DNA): TGTGCCAGCAGTTTGCAGGTTACCGGGGAGCTGTTTTTT. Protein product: CASSLQVTGELFF.

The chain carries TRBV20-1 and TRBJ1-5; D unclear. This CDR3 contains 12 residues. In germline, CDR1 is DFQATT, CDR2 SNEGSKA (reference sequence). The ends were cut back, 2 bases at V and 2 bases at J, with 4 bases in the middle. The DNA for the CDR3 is TGCAGTGCTAGACAGGGCAATCAGCCCCAGCATTTT. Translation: CSARQGNQPQHF.

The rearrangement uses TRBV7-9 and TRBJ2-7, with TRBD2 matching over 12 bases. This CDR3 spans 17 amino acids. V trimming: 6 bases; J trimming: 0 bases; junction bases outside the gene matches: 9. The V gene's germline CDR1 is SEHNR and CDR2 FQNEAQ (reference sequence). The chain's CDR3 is CASSQNGLAGYSYEQYF. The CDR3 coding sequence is TGTGCCAGCAGTCAGAATGGACTAGCGGGATACTCCTACGAGCAGTACTTC.

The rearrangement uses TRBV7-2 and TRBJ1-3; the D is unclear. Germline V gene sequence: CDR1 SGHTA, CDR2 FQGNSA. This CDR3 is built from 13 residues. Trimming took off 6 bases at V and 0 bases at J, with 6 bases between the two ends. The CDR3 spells CASRGSSGNTIYF. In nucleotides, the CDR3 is TGTGCCAGCAGAGGGAGCTCTGGAAACACCATATATTTT.

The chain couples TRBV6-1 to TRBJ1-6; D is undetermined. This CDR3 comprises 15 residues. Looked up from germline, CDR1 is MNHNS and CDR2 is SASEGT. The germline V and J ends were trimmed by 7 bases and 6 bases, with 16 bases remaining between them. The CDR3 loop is CASKVSGRLNSPLHF. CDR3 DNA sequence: TGTGCCAGCAAAGTGAGCGGACGGCTTAATTCACCCCTCCACTTT.

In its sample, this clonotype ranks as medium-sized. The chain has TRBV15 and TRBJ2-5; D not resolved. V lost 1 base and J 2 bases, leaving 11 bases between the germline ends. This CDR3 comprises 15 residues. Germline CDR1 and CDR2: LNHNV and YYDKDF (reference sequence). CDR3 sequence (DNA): TGTGCCACCAGCAGAGGGGCGAGAGTTCAAGAGACCCAGTACTTC. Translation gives CATSRGARVQETQYF.